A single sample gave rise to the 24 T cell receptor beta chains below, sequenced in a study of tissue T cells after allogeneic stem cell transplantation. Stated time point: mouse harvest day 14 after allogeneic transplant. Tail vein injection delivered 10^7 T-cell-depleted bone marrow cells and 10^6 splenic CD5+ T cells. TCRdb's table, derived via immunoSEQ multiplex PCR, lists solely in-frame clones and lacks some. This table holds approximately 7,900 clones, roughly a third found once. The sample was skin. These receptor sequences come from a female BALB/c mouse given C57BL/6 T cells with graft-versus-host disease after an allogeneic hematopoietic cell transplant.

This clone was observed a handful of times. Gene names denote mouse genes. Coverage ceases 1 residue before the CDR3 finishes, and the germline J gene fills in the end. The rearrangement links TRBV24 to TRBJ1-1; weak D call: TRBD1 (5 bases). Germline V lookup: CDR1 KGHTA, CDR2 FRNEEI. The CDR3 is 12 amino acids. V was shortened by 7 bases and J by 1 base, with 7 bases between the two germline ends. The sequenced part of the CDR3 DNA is TGTGCCAGCAACCAGGGGAACACAGAAGTCTTC. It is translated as CASNQGNTEVF. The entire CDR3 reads CASNQGNTEVFF.

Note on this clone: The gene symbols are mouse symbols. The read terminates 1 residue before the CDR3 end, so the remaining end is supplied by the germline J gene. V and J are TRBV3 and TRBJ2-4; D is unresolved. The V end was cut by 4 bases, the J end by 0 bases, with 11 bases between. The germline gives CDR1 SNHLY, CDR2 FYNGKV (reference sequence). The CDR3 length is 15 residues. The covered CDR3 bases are TGTGCCAGCAGCTCCTGGACGGGAAGTCAAAACACCTTGTAC. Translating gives CASSSWTGSQNTLY. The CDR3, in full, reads CASSSWTGSQNTLYF.

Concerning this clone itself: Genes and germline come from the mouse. CDR3 loop: CASSQGENTGQLYF. The DNA read from the CDR3 is TGTGCCAGCAGTCAGGGGGAAAACACCGGGCAGCTCTAC. The chain is built from TRBV26 and TRBJ2-2, with D tentatively TRBD1 (6 bases). The read comes to an end 1 residue before the CDR3 does, leaving the germline J gene to fill in the end. Trimming removed 4 bases at V and 1 base at J, with 7 bases between. The CDR3 covers 14 residues. Germline loops: CDR1 KGHPV, CDR2 FQNQEV (reference sequence).

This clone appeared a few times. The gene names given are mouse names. The part of the CDR3 DNA that was read is TGCTCCAGCAGTCCACAGGGAGGGCGCGAAAGATTATTT. Protein product: CSSSPQGGRERLF. The entire CDR3 protein is CSSSPQGGRERLFF. The V and J genes are TRBV23 and TRBJ1-4; the D segment call TRBD1 is taken from the table without a DNA check. The read comes to an end 1 residue before the CDR3 does, leaving the germline J gene to fill in the end. Germline CDR1 reads KGHTA; CDR2 reads FQNQQP. This CDR3 comprises 14 residues.

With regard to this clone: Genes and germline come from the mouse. CDR3 DNA (partial): TGCACCTGCAGTGCTCGGACAGGGCCCGGCACAGAAGTCTTC. Amino acids: CTCSARTGPGTEVF. The whole CDR3 is CTCSARTGPGTEVFF. This chain joins TRBV1 and TRBJ1-1, with 8 bases aligning to TRBD1. The read terminates 1 residue before the CDR3 end, so the remaining end is supplied by the germline J gene. Trimming cost V 3 bases and J 4 bases; bases outside gene matches: 7. The CDR3 is 15 amino acids. Germline CDR1 reads NSQYPW; CDR2 reads LRSPGD (reference sequence).

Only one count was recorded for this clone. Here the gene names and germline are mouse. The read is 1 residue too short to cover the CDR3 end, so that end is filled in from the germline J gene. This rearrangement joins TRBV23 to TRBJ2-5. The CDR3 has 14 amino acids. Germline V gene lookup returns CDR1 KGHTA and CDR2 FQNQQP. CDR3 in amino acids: CSSSHRINQDTQYF. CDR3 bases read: TGCTCCAGCAGTCACCGGATTAACCAAGACACCCAGTAC.

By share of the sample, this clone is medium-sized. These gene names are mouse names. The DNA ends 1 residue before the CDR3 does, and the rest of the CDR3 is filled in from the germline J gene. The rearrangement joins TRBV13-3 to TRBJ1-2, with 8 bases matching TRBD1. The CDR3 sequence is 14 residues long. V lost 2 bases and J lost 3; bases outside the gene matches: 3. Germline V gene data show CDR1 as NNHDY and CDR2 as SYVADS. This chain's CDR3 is CASSETGEDSDYTF. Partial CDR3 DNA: TGTGCCAGCAGTGAGACAGGGGAGGACTCCGACTACACC.

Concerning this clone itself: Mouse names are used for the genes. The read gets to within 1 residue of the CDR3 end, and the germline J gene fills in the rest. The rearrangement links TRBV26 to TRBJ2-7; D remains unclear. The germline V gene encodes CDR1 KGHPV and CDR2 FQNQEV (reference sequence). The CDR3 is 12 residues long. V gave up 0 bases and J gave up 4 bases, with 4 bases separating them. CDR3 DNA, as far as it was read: TGTGCCAGCAGTCTGTCCATGTATGAACAGTAC. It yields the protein CASSLSMYEQY. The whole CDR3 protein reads CASSLSMYEQYF.

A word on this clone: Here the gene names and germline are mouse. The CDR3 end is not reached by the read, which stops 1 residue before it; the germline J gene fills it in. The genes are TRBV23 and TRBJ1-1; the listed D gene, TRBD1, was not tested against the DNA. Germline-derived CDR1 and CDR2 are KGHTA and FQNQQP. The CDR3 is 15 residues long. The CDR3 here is CSSSQSGTGDPEVFF. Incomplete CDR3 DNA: TGCTCCAGCAGTCAATCGGGGACAGGGGACCCAGAAGTCTTC.

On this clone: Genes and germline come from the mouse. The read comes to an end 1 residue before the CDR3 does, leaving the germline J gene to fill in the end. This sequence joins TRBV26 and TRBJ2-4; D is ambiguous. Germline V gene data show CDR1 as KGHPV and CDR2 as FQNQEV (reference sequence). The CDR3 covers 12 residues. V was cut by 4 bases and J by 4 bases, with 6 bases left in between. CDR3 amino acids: CASSPQENTLYF. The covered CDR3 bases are TGTGCCAGCAGTCCTCAGGAAAACACCTTGTAC.

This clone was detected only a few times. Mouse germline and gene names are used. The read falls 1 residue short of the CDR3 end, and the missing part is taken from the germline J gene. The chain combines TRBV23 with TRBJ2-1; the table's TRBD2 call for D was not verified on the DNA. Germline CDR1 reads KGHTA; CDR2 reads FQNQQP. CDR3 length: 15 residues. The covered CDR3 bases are TGCTCCAGCAGTCTCCTGGGGGGGGTCTATGCTGAGCAGTTC. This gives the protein CSSSLLGGVYAEQF. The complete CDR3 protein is CSSSLLGGVYAEQFF.

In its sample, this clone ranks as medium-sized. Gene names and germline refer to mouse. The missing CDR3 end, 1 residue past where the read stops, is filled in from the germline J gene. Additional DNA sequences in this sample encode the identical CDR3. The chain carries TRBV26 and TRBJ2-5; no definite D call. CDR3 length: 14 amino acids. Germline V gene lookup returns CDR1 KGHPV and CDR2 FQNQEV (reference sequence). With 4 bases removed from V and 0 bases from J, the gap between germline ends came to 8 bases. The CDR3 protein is CASSPTINQDTQYF. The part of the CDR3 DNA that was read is TGTGCCAGCAGTCCGACAATTAACCAAGACACCCAGTAC. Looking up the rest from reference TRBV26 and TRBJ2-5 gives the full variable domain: NSKVIQTPRYLVKGQGQKAKMRCIPEKGHPVVFWYQQNKNNEFKFLINFQNQEVLQQIDMTEKRFSAECPSNSPCSLEIQSSEAGDSALYLCASSPTINQDTQYFGPGTRLLVL.

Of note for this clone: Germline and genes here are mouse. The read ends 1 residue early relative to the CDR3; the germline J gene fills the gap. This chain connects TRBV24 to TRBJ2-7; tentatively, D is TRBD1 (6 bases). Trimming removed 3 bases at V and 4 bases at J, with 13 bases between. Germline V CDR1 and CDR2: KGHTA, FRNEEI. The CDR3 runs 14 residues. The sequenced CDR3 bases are TGTGCCAGCAGTCTCCCTCCGACAGGATATGAACAGTAC. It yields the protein CASSLPPTGYEQY. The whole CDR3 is CASSLPPTGYEQYF.

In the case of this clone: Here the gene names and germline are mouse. The DNA read from the CDR3 is TGTGCCAGCAGCTTAGTTTGGGGGGGCTCTGAGCAGTTC. It translates to CASSLVWGGSEQF. The entire CDR3 is CASSLVWGGSEQFF. The V and J genes are TRBV3 and TRBJ2-1; 9 bases fit TRBD2. Coverage ceases 1 residue before the CDR3 finishes, and the germline J gene fills in the end. Trimming cost V 1 base and J 8 bases; bases outside gene matches: 3. The germline V gene encodes CDR1 SNHLY and CDR2 FYNGKV (reference sequence). The CDR3 extends over 14 amino acids.

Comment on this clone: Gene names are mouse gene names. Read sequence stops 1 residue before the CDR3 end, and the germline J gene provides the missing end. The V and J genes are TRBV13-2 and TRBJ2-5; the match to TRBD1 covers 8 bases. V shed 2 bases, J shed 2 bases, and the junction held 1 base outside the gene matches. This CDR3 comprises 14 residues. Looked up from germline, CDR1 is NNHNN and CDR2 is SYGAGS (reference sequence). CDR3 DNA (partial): TGTGCCAGCGGTGAGGACAGGGTCCAAGACACCCAGTAC. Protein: CASGEDRVQDTQY. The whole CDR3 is CASGEDRVQDTQYF.

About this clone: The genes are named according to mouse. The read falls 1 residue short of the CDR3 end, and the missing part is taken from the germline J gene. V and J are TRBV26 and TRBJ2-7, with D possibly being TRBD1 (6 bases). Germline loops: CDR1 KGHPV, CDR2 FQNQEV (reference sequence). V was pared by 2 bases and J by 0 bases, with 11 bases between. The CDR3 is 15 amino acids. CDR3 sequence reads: CASSLKGGSSYEQYF. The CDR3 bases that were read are TGTGCCAGCAGTCTGAAAGGGGGAAGCTCCTATGAACAGTAC.

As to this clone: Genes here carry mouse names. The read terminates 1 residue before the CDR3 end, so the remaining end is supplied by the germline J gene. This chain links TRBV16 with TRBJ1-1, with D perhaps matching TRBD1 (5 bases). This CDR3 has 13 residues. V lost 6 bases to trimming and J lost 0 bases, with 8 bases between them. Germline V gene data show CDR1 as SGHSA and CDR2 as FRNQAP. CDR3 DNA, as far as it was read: TGTGCAAGCAGTTTGACAGCAAACACAGAAGTCTTC. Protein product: CASSLTANTEVF. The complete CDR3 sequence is CASSLTANTEVFF.

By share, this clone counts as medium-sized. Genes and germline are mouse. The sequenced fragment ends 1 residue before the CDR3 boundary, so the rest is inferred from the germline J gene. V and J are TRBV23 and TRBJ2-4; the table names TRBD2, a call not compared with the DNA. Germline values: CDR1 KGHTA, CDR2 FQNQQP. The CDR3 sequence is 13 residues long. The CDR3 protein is CSSRDWSQNTLYF. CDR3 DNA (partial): TGCTCCAGCAGGGACTGGAGTCAAAACACCTTGTAC.

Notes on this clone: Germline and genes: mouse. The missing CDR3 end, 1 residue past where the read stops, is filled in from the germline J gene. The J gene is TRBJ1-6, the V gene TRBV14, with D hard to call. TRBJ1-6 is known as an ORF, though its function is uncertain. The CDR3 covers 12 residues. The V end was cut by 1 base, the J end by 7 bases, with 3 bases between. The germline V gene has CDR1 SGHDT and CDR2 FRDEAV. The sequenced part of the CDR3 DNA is TGTGCCAGCAGTTTCGGGAATTCGCCCCTCTAC. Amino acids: CASSFGNSPLY. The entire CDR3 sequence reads CASSFGNSPLYF.

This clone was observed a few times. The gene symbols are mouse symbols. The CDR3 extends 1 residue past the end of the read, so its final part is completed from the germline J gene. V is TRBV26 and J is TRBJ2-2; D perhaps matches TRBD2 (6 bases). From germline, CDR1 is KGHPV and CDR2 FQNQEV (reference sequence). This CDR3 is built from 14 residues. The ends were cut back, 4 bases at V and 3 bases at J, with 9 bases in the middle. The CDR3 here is CASSQLGDTGQLYF. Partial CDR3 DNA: TGTGCCAGCAGTCAACTGGGAGACACCGGGCAGCTCTAC.

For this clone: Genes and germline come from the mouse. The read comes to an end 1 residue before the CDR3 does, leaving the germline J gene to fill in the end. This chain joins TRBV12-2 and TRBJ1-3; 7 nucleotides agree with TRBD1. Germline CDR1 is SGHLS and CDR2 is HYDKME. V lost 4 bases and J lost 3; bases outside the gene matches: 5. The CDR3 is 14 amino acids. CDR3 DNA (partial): TGTGCCAGCTCGACCGGGACAGTTGGAAATACGCTCTAT. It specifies CASSTGTVGNTLY. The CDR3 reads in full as CASSTGTVGNTLYF.

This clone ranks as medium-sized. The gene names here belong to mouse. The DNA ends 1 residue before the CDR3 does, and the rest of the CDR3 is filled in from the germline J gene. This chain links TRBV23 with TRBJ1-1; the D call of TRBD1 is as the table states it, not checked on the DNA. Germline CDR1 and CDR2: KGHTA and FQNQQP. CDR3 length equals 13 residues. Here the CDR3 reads CSSSSRDRGEVFF. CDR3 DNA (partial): TGCTCCAGCAGTTCCCGGGACAGGGGAGAAGTCTTC.

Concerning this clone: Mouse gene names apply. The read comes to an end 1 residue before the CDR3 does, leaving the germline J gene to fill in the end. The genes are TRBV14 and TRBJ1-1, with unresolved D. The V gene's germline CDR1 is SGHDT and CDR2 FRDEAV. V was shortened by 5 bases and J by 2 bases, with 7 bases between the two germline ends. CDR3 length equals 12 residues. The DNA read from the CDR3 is TGTGCCAGCAGCCCCCTCAACACAGAAGTCTTC. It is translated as CASSPLNTEVF. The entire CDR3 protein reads CASSPLNTEVFF.

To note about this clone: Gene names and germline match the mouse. The CDR3 bases that were read are TGTGCCAGCAGTCTTCGCCCCTATGCTGAGCAGTTC. Protein: CASSLRPYAEQF. The entire CDR3 sequence reads CASSLRPYAEQFF. V and J are TRBV26 and TRBJ2-1; no clear D gene. Sequencing ends 1 residue short of the CDR3 end; the germline J gene provides the rest. V gave up 3 bases and J gave up 3 bases, with 6 bases separating them. Germline-derived CDR1 and CDR2 are KGHPV and FQNQEV (reference sequence). The CDR3 length is 13 residues.